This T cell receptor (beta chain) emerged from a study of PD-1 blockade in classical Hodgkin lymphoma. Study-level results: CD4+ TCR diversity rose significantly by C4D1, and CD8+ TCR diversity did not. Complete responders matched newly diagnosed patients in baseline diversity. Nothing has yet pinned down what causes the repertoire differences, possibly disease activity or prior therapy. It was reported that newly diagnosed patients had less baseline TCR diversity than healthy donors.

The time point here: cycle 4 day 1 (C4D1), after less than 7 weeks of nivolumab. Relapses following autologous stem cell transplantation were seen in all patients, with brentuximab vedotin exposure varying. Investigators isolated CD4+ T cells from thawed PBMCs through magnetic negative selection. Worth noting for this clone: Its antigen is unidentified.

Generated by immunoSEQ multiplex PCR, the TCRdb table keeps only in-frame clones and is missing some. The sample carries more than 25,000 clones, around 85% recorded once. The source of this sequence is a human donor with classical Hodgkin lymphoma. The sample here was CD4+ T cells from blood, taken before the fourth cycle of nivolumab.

The DNA of the CDR3 is TGCGCCAGCAGCTCGGGGTTGGGGGACGAGCAGTACTTC. As protein: CASSSGLGDEQYF. The J gene is TRBJ2-7, the V gene TRBV5-1; D could derive from TRBD1 or TRBD2 (5 bases each). The CDR3 loop spans 13 amino acids. V shed 3 bases and J shed 5 bases, with 12 bases lying between them. The germline V gene has CDR1 SGHRS and CDR2 YFSETQ.